The clone carrying this T cell receptor beta chain counts as medium-sized by frequency. UMI-labeled 5' RACE generated the TCR beta libraries. TCRdb re-called the 5' RACE reads; one entry per CDR3 protein, DNA not given. This specimen shows 5,500 to 9,000 distinct CDR3 sequences; the ten leading clones hold around 20%. For every subset, the RNA was derived from duplicate vials of more than 120,000 sorted CD8+ T cells. The CDR3 is made up of 16 amino acids. Germline CDR1 MNHEY, CDR2 SMNVEV (reference sequence). This specimen comes from a study of human CD8 memory T cell subsets. V usage is TRBV27 and J usage is TRBJ2-1; as DNA is missing, the TRBD1 call by TCRdb cannot be tested. The sample taken for sequencing was CD8+ T cells from PBMCs. The receptor comes from a human donor in good health. The CDR3 region is CASSRGTGGLHNEQFF.